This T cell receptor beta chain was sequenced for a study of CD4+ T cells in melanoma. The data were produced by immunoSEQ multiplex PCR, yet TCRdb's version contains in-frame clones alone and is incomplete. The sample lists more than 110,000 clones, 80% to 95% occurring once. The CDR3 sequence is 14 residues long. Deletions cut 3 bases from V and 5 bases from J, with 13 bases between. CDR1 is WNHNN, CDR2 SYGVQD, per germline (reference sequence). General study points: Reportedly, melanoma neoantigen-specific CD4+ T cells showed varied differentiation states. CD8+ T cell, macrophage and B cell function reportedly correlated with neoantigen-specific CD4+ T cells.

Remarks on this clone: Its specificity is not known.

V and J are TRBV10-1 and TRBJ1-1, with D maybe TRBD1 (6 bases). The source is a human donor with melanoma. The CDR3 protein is CASSDNGGRTEAFF. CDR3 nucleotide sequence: TGCGCCAGCAGTGATAACGGGGGGCGGACTGAAGCTTTCTTT.